A single sample is the source of the 5 T cell receptor beta chains below, sequenced in a study of blood T cell repertoires in COVID-19. Profiled with immunoSEQ multiplex PCR; TCRdb holds only in-frame clones, not every one. The sample contains fewer than 350,000 clones, approximately 91% of which appear only once. The sample comprised PBMCs or T cells enriched from blood (not recorded which). These receptors were obtained from a woman aged 35 to 49 with acute COVID-19.

The V gene is TRBV5-1, the J gene TRBJ2-2; 8 bases are shared with TRBD1. The CDR3 length is 15 residues. CDR1 is SGHRS, CDR2 YFSETQ, per germline. The V gene end was trimmed by 4 bases and the J gene end by 3 bases; junction bases not matched to a gene: 5. CDR3 sequence (DNA): TGCGCCAGCAGCCCAGGGGGCTCTCACACCGGGGAGCTGTTTTTT. This sequence encodes CASSPGGSHTGELFF.

The genes are TRBV5-1 and TRBJ2-2; weak D call: TRBD1 (5 bases). Germline lookup yields CDR1 SGHRS and CDR2 YFSETQ. The CDR3 spans 14 residues. Trimming pared 4 bases from V and 3 bases from J, leaving 10 bases between. The CDR3 reads CASSRGRDTGELFF. In DNA form, the CDR3 reads TGCGCCAGCAGCAGGGGCAGGGACACCGGGGAGCTGTTTTTT. Full variable domain (rest looked up from reference TRBV5-1 and TRBJ2-2): KAGVTQTPRYLIKTRGQQVTLSCSPISGHRSVSWYQQTPGQGLQFLFEYFSETQRNKGNFPGRFSGRQFSNSRSEMNVSTLELGDSALYLCASSRGRDTGELFFGEGSRLTVL.

This chain links TRBV16 with TRBJ1-4, with D possibly matching TRBD1 (5 bases). CDR3 length: 15 residues. Trimming removed 0 bases at V and 11 bases at J, with 16 bases between. Germline lookup yields CDR1 KGHSY and CDR2 FQNENV. CDR3 DNA: TGTGCCAGCAGCCAATCTTCCGTTAATGGGGCGAAACTGTTTTTT. It specifies CASSQSSVNGAKLFF.

The gene calls are TRBV6-5 and TRBJ2-7; possibly TRBD1 for D (6 bases). Trimming took off 6 bases at V and 0 bases at J, with 12 bases between the two ends. The germline CDR1 and CDR2 sequences are MNHEY and SVGAGI. The CDR3 has 14 amino acids. The CDR3 loop is CASRAPGHSYEQYF. CDR3 bases: TGTGCCAGCAGAGCCCCGGGACACTCCTACGAGCAGTACTTC.

This sequence joins TRBV5-8 and TRBJ1-4; perhaps TRBD1 as D (6 bases). Per the germline V gene, CDR1 is SGHTS and CDR2 is YDEGEE. V was shortened by 2 bases and J by 7 bases, with 15 bases between the two germline ends. CDR3 length equals 15 residues. DNA for the CDR3: TGTGCCAGCAGCTTCCGCGGGGGGCGTGGTGAAAAACTGTTTTTT. This sequence encodes CASSFRGGRGEKLFF. The complete variable domain, with remaining parts taken from reference TRBV5-8 and TRBJ1-4, reads EAGVTQSPTHLIKTRGQQATLRCSPISGHTSVYWYQQALGLGLQFLLWYDEGEERNRGNFPPRFSGRQFPNYSSELNVNALELEDSALYLCASSFRGGRGEKLFFGSGTQLSVL.